The present T cell receptor beta chain was sequenced within a study of post-analysis software for immune sequencing data. Study-wide findings and caveats: Several TRBV segments were more frequent in patients than controls; TRBV5-6, TRBV5-1 and TRBV20-1 belonged to this group. Normalized Chao1 diversity in multiple sclerosis patients fell significantly below that of controls.

Unique molecular identifiers featured in each of the TCR beta cDNA libraries. Each CDR3 protein gets one entry after TCRdb re-called the PCR reads with MiXCR. The sample records around 770,000 distinct CDR3 sequences, about half being singletons. Comments on this clonotype: Antigen unknown.

The CDR3 consists of 17 residues. In germline, CDR1 is MNHEY, CDR2 SMNVEV (reference sequence). Trimming cost V 3 bases and J 0 bases, with 17 bases left between them. The V gene is TRBV27, the J gene TRBJ1-1, with D perhaps matching TRBD1 (5 bases). Input material: blood. This clonotype originated in a girl aged 5-17 years with multiple sclerosis. CDR3 coding DNA: TGTGCCAGCAGTTTCTACGCCGGGGGAGGGATGAACACTGAAGCTTTCTTT. As protein: CASSFYAGGGMNTEAFF.